The 15 T cell receptor beta chains given below trace back to one sample, sequenced in a study of T cells of healthy individuals. TCRdb itself ran the 5' RACE reads through MiXCR, one entry per CDR3 protein. In the table there are more than 85,000 distinct CDR3 sequences, about 16% of which are singletons. The receptors shown here come from a human donor in good health.

The rearrangement uses TRBV6-2 or TRBV6-3 and TRBJ2-1, with D tentatively TRBD2 (6 bases). V was pared by 5 bases and J by 2 bases, with 13 bases between. Germline loops: CDR1 MNHEY, CDR2 SVGEGT. CDR3 length equals 15 residues. This CDR3 reads CASSLTGVAYNEQFF. Written as DNA, the CDR3 is TGTGCCAGCAGTCTTACGGGAGTGGCCTACAATGAGCAGTTCTTC.

CDR3 loop: CATSRDQGGINIQYF. The CDR3 DNA sequence: TGTGCCACCAGCAGAGACCAGGGCGGGATAAACATTCAGTACTTC. The rearrangement joins TRBV15 to TRBJ2-4, with D perhaps matching TRBD2 (6 bases). Trimming removed 0 bases at V and 6 bases at J, with 12 bases between. The V gene's germline CDR1 is LNHNV and CDR2 YYDKDF (reference sequence). The CDR3 contains 15 residues.

In the case of this clonotype: A much bigger clone sits one base away, suggesting this may be a read error. The genes are TRBV20-1 and TRBJ2-3; TRBD1 or TRBD2 may be the D gene (5 bases each). Trimming took 4 bases from V and 1 from J, leaving 18 bases between them. This CDR3 spans 16 amino acids. The germline V gene encodes CDR1 DFQATT and CDR2 SNEGSKA (reference sequence). The CDR3 DNA reads TGCAGTGCTAATAATGGGTGGGGGACGCGCACAGATACGCAGTATTTT. It codes for CSANNGWGTRTDTQYF.

This rearrangement joins TRBV5-1 to TRBJ1-1; perhaps TRBD1 as D (6 bases). The CDR3 consists of 14 residues. Looked up from germline, CDR1 is SGHRS and CDR2 is YFSETQ. V was cut by 3 bases and J by 0 bases, with 9 bases left in between. The CDR3 protein is CASSWDIMNTEAFF. The DNA for the CDR3 is TGCGCCAGCAGCTGGGACATAATGAACACTGAAGCTTTCTTT.

This clonotype appeared many times. The chain employs TRBV20-1 and TRBJ1-1, with D unresolved. Germline V CDR1 and CDR2: DFQATT, SNEGSKA (reference sequence). Trimming left V 4 bases short and J 6 bases short, with 21 bases between. The CDR3 extends over 15 amino acids. The CDR3 DNA reads TGCAGTGCTATTATCCGGGAGACCCGAATCCCTGAAGCTTTCTTT. Protein: CSAIIRETRIPEAFF.

There are a few counts of this clonotype. One end of the junction is discordant with germline, which a read error may explain. This rearrangement joins TRBV28 to TRBJ2-7; possible D gene TRBD2, 5 bases. This CDR3 comprises 12 residues. Germline CDR1 and CDR2: MDHEN and SYDVKM. The CDR3 region is CASSTNTRHLRF. Written as DNA, the CDR3 is TGTGCCAGCAGCACTAACACTAGACACCTTCGCTTC.

This chain joins TRBV21-1 and TRBJ2-3; the DNA was not used to check the table's D call, TRBD1. TRBV21-1 is described as a pseudogene. CDR3 size: 18 residues. Written as DNA, the CDR3 is TGTGCCAGCAGCCCCGCGTGGACAGGCGCATCTAGCACAGATACGCAGTATTTT. Residues: CASSPAWTGASSTDTQYF.

The chain has TRBV13 and TRBJ2-7; TRBD1 agrees at 8 bases. V dropped 5 bases and J dropped 7; count of bases not matched to a gene: 10. Looked up from germline, CDR1 is PRHDT and CDR2 is FYEKMQ (reference sequence). The CDR3 totals 14 residues. CDR3 DNA: TGTGCCAGCAGCCTAGAGGACAGGGTGGGAGAGCAGTACTTC. Translation gives CASSLEDRVGEQYF.

The V and J genes are TRBV12-5 and TRBJ2-5; D is possibly TRBD2 (6 bases). The CDR3 loop spans 13 amino acids. Trimming stripped 6 bases from V and 4 bases from J, with 12 bases between. CDR1 and CDR2 from the germline V gene are LGHNT and FRNRAP. The DNA for the CDR3 is TGTGCTAGTGGCCATTACGGGGGAGAGACCCAGTACTTC. Amino acids: CASGHYGGETQYF.

This clonotype showed up just once. The rearrangement uses TRBV10-3 and TRBJ1-4; D not resolved. Trimming left V 6 bases short and J 6 bases short, with 11 bases between. This CDR3 is built from 13 residues. The V gene's germline CDR1 is ENHRY and CDR2 SYGVKD. The CDR3 spells CAISGTRHEKLFF. CDR3 nucleotide sequence: TGTGCCATCAGCGGTACCAGACATGAAAAACTGTTTTTT.

This clonotype appeared many times. This chain uses TRBV29-1 with TRBJ1-3, with a weak D call TRBD1 (5 bases). V lost 0 bases to trimming and J lost 2 bases, with 8 bases between them. This CDR3 has 14 residues. Germline CDR1 is SQVTM and CDR2 is ANQGSEA. CDR3 in amino acids: CSVEDTGAGNTIYF. The CDR3 DNA is TGCAGCGTTGAAGATACAGGCGCTGGAAACACCATATATTTT. Based on the CDR3 plus reference TRBV29-1 and TRBJ1-3, the full variable domain is SAVISQKPSRDICQRGTSLTIQCQVDSQVTMMFWYRQQPGQSLTLIATANQGSEATYESGFVIDKFPISRPNLTFSTLTVSNMSPEDSSIYLCSVEDTGAGNTIYFGEGSWLTVV.

The J gene is TRBJ2-3, the V gene TRBV7-2; no clear D gene. With 2 bases removed from V and 4 bases from J, the gap between germline ends came to 10 bases. Germline loops: CDR1 SGHTA, CDR2 FQGNSA. This CDR3 has 14 amino acids. The CDR3 DNA is TGTGCCAGCAGCTTAACCGCATTCTCAGATACGCAGTATTTT. It codes for CASSLTAFSDTQYF.

This chain connects TRBV7-9 to TRBJ1-2, with a tentative D call TRBD1 (6 bases). V was trimmed by 6 bases and J by 4 bases, leaving 9 bases between them. Germline V gene lookup returns CDR1 SEHNR and CDR2 FQNEAQ (reference sequence). The CDR3 spans 12 residues. This chain's CDR3 is CASRDSSYGYTF. CDR3 sequence (DNA): TGTGCCAGCAGGGACAGTTCCTATGGCTACACCTTC.

As concerns this clonotype: Since the CDR3 does not end with the conserved phenylalanine or tryptophan, this likely comes from a read error. V gene TRBV5-6 combines with J gene TRBJ2-5; the D gene could be TRBD1 or TRBD2 (5 bases each). Trimming shortened V by 4 bases and J by 3 bases, and 16 bases separated the two germline ends. This CDR3 region has 15 residues. CDR1 is SGHDT and CDR2 is YYEEEE in the germline V gene. This chain's CDR3 is CASSVPGRGKETQYL. The DNA of the CDR3 is TGTGCCAGCAGCGTACCGGGACGGGGAAAAGAGACCCAGTACCTC.

The V and J genes are TRBV6-4 and TRBJ2-3; 8 positions match TRBD2. The germline V gene has CDR1 MRHNA and CDR2 SNTAGT. The V and J ends lost 2 bases and 2 bases, in that order; junction bases with no gene match: 3. CDR3 length: 15 residues. CDR3 in DNA: TGTGCCAGCAGTGACGGGACTAGAGACACAGATACGCAGTATTTT. As protein: CASSDGTRDTDTQYF.